These 10 T cell receptor beta chains came from one sample sequenced in a study of blood T cell repertoires in COVID-19. Data came from immunoSEQ multiplex PCR; TCRdb stores just in-frame clones and leaves some out. The table has over 250,000 clones, over 70% seen once. The sequencing sample was made of peripheral blood. The origin of the receptors is a woman between 70 and 85 years old with COVID-19, enrolled during active disease.

The chain has TRBV11-2 and TRBJ1-3, with D possibly matching TRBD1 (6 bases). CDR3 length: 16 residues. V was pared by 5 bases and J by 3 bases, with 17 bases between. Germline CDR1 and CDR2: SGHAT and FQNNGV. CDR3 amino acids: CASSTHRGALGNTIYF. CDR3 nucleotide sequence: TGTGCCAGCAGCACACATCGGGGGGCGCTTGGAAACACCATATATTTT.

The J gene is TRBJ2-1, the V gene TRBV24-1; 10 nucleotides match TRBD2. This CDR3 is built from 15 residues. Germline assignment: CDR1 KGHDR and CDR2 SFDVKD. The V segment lost 10 bases and the J segment 6 bases; nucleotides outside the gene matches: 11. CDR3 protein: CATGRVAGGGNEQFF. The DNA of the CDR3 is TGTGCCACGGGGAGGGTAGCGGGAGGTGGCAATGAGCAGTTCTTC.

The chain links TRBV21-1 to TRBJ2-7; the table assigns TRBD1, which was not confirmed against the DNA. TRBV21-1 is a listed pseudogene. The CDR3 length is 14 residues. CDR3 bases: TGTGCCAGTAAAGGGGGCCCGAGCTCCTACGAGCAGTACTTC. It specifies CASKGGPSSYEQYF.

The chain couples TRBV11-2 to TRBJ2-1; no clear D. CDR3 length: 13 amino acids. The ends were cut back, 7 bases at V and 6 bases at J, with 13 bases in the middle. Germline CDR1 is SGHAT and CDR2 is FQNNGV. Here the CDR3 DNA reads TGTGCCAGCACCAAACAGAGTCTCAATGAGCAGTTCTTC. Protein sequence: CASTKQSLNEQFF.

The rearrangement links TRBV27 to TRBJ2-7, with 7 nucleotides matching TRBD2. V was pared by 6 bases and J by 2 bases, with 7 bases of the junction left unmatched. Germline V gives CDR1 MNHEY, CDR2 SMNVEV (reference sequence). The CDR3 sequence is 14 residues long. This chain's CDR3 is CASRPSGGPYEQYF. The CDR3 DNA is TGTGCCAGCAGGCCCTCGGGAGGCCCCTACGAGCAGTACTTC.

The chain carries TRBV18 and TRBJ2-5; 8 nucleotides match TRBD1. The germline gives CDR1 KGHSH, CDR2 LQKENI. V gave up 6 bases and J gave up 5 bases; unmatched junction bases: 5. The CDR3 runs 13 residues. The CDR3 nucleotides read TGTGCCAGCTCTCGGACAGGGCGGGAGACCCAGTACTTC. Encoded protein: CASSRTGRETQYF.

The rearrangement links TRBV30 to TRBJ1-5; the D gene is possibly TRBD1 (6 bases). The CDR3 has 14 residues. Trimming took off 4 bases at V and 4 bases at J, with 14 bases between the two ends. In germline, CDR1 is GTSNPN, CDR2 SVGIG (reference sequence). The CDR3 DNA reads as TGTGCCTGGAACAGGGCCAGTACGAATCAGCCCCAGCATTTT. It yields the protein CAWNRASTNQPQHF.

CDR3 nucleotide sequence: TGTGCCAGTTCGGGACAGAACTATGGCTACACCTTC. This translates into CASSGQNYGYTF. The V call is TRBV19, the J call TRBJ1-2; 7 bases fit TRBD1. The germline gives CDR1 LNHDA, CDR2 SQIVND (reference sequence). Trimming took 8 bases from V and 2 from J; bases not matched to a gene: 2. CDR3 length equals 12 residues.

This chain connects TRBV6-2 or TRBV6-3 to TRBJ1-5; D uncertain. Germline CDR1 is MNHEY and CDR2 is SVGEGT. This CDR3 region has 14 residues. V was pared by 2 bases and J by 6 bases, with 11 bases between. Here the CDR3 reads CASSYEQVGQPQHF. The CDR3 DNA reads as TGTGCCAGCAGTTACGAGCAGGTTGGTCAGCCCCAGCATTTT.

The chain employs TRBV14 and TRBJ1-4; D unclear. CDR3 length: 13 residues. The germline gives CDR1 SGHDN, CDR2 FVKESK. V was clipped by 1 base and J by 13 bases, with 13 bases between them. For the CDR3, the DNA is TGTGCCAGCAGCCAAGGGGAGGGAGACCGACTGTTTTTT. Its translation is CASSQGEGDRLFF. Supplemented by reference TRBV14 and TRBJ1-4, the full variable domain reads EAGVTQFPSHSVIEKGQTVTLRCDPISGHDNLYWYRRVMGKEIKFLLHFVKESKQDESGMPNNRFLAERTGGTYSTLKVQPAELEDSGVYFCASSQGEGDRLFFGSGTQLSVL.